The clone carrying this T cell receptor beta chain has just a few counts. Its antigen is still unknown. Primers included in the PCR were 60 Vbeta and 13 Jbeta primers. Assay: immunoSEQ multiplex PCR; the TCRdb copy retains only in-frame clones and omits some. In the table there are approximately 100,000 clones, around a tenth of which are singletons. This record comes from a study of cytomegalovirus exposure and HLA in healthy donors. Study conclusions and caveats: Highly shared sequence variants in one cluster were likely a sequencing artifact.

The ends lost 5 bases at V and 7 bases at J; junction bases unmatched: 8. This CDR3 has 14 residues. The germline gives CDR1 LGHNT, CDR2 FRNRAP. Sample: PBMCs. The chain has TRBV12-5 and TRBJ2-1; 7 nucleotides agree with TRBD2. The TCR originated in a man in his fifties or sixties in good health and CMV-seropositive. The CDR3 bases are TGTGCTAGTGGTGCGGGAGACGGTACTAATGAGCAGTTCTTC. Protein: CASGAGDGTNEQFF.